Listed below are T cell receptor beta chains from one sample, sequenced in a study of T cell responses to AZD1222 COVID-19 vaccine. The data were produced by immunoSEQ multiplex PCR, yet TCRdb's version contains in-frame clones alone and is incomplete. Among under 130,000 clones listed, 88% were seen once. This sample comprised peripheral blood, obtained on day 0 of AZD1222 vaccination. The receptors here all came from an adult in good health. CDR3s include the opening cysteine and the closing phenylalanine or tryptophan. The D gene is left open where the match is weak. Clone size is given for some rows only: seen once, a few or many times, or a class if the clone is expanded.

clone_size: .
j_call: TRBJ1-5
d_call: .
v_call: TRBV28
cdr3_aa: CASSLGYQPQHF
cdr3_nt: TGTGCCAGCAGTTTGGGGTATCAGCCCCAGCATTTT

clone_size: .
j_call: TRBJ1-1
d_call: .
v_call: TRBV21-1
cdr3_aa: CASRKDGPFTEAFF
cdr3_nt: TGTGCCAGCAGGAAAGATGGCCCCTTCACTGAAGCTTTCTTT

clone_size: .
j_call: TRBJ2-4
d_call: .
v_call: TRBV3-1/TRBV3-2
cdr3_aa: CASSPQATKNIQYF
cdr3_nt: TGTGCCAGCAGCCCACAGGCTACCAAAAACATTCAGTACTTC

clone_size: few
j_call: TRBJ1-2
d_call: .
v_call: TRBV5-3
cdr3_aa: CARSLGLEGYTF
cdr3_nt: TGTGCCAGAAGCTTGGGTTTGGAGGGCTACACCTTC

clone_size: .
j_call: TRBJ2-1
d_call: TRBD2
v_call: TRBV10-3
cdr3_aa: CAIGREEYNEQFF
cdr3_nt: TGTGCCATCGGGCGGGAGGAATACAATGAGCAGTTCTTC

clone_size: once
j_call: TRBJ1-2
d_call: .
v_call: TRBV28
cdr3_aa: CATHSPDSIKGYTF
cdr3_nt: TGTGCCACCCATTCTCCCGACAGCATTAAAGGCTACACCTTC

clone_size: .
j_call: TRBJ2-2
d_call: .
v_call: TRBV7-3
cdr3_aa: CASSRTDTGELFF
cdr3_nt: TGTGCCAGCAGCCGAACGGACACCGGGGAGCTGTTTTTT

clone_size: .
j_call: TRBJ2-5
d_call: .
v_call: TRBV28
cdr3_aa: CASSFGLALQETQYF
cdr3_nt: TGTGCCAGCAGTTTTGGGCTAGCGCTCCAAGAGACCCAGTACTTC

clone_size: .
j_call: TRBJ2-5
d_call: .
v_call: TRBV24-1
cdr3_aa: CATSAGVETQYF
cdr3_nt: TGTGCCACCAGTGCTGGGGTCGAGACCCAGTACTTC

clone_size: few
j_call: TRBJ2-7
d_call: .
v_call: TRBV6-5
cdr3_aa: CASSLTQSYEQYF
cdr3_nt: TGTGCCAGCAGCCTCACACAGAGCTACGAGCAGTACTTC

clone_size: .
j_call: TRBJ1-3
d_call: .
v_call: TRBV11-3
cdr3_aa: CASSAGTGNTIYF
cdr3_nt: TGTGCCAGCAGTGCAGGGACTGGAAACACCATATATTTT

clone_size: once
j_call: TRBJ1-1
d_call: .
v_call: TRBV2
cdr3_aa: CASSEVRGYTEAFF
cdr3_nt: TGTGCCAGCAGTGAAGTTAGGGGTTACACTGAAGCTTTCTTT